Sequencing of this T cell receptor beta chain was carried out in a study of early T cells in non-severe SARS-CoV-2 infection. This clonotype was counted a few times. Using its own MiXCR run on the 5' RACE reads, TCRdb lists one record per CDR3 protein. The sample lists around 78,000 distinct CDR3 sequences, about an eighth occurring once. Trimming shortened V by 3 bases and J by 3 bases, and 9 bases separated the two germline ends. In germline, CDR1 is DFQATT, CDR2 SNEGSKA (reference sequence). The CDR3 spans 14 residues. The J gene is TRBJ2-6, the V gene TRBV20-1; D unresolved. The TCR originated in an adult who was a healthcare worker with PCR-confirmed SARS-CoV-2 infection or an uninfected control (not recorded which). The sample comprised whole blood. This CDR3 reads CSASRLVGANVLTF. CDR3 nucleotides: TGCAGTGCTAGTAGGTTGGTTGGGGCCAACGTCCTGACTTTC.